A selection of T cell receptor beta chains follows, all from one sample in a study of T cell clonotyping in hematopoietic cell transplantation. Here immunoSEQ multiplex PCR was the method, and the copy in TCRdb shows in-frame clones only, minus some. The repertoire includes about 4,600 clones, approximately 80% of them detected once, and 27% sits in the top ten. The sample in question was peripheral blood mononuclear cells, obtained 100 days after allogeneic stem cell transplant. The receptor set was obtained from a female patient aged 45-60 years who had an allogeneic stem cell transplant from an unrelated donor, so the T cells may come from the graft donor. Some clones in this sample may be carry-over from other donors' samples. Each CDR3 is given with its conserved first and last residue. Fields, in order: D gene, V gene, CDR3 length, J gene, clone size, CDR3 protein, CDR3 DNA. The D gene is left open where the match is weak. Some rows have no size entry. The others give once, few or many, or a class for an expanded clone.

>.|TRBV7-9|12|TRBJ2-7|.
CASSLDLGEQYF
TGTGCCAGCAGCTTAGACCTGGGCGAGCAGTACTTC
>.|TRBV27|14|TRBJ2-1|.
CASRRSGRGYEQFF
TGTGCCAGCCGTCGCTCGGGCAGGGGATATGAGCAGTTCTTC
>.|TRBV5-1|13|TRBJ2-7|.
CASNAGASYEQYF
TGCGCCTCTAACGCAGGGGCGTCCTACGAGCAGTACTTC
>.|TRBV7-8|12|TRBJ1-1|.
CASTRLATEAFF
TGTGCCAGCACCCGGTTAGCCACTGAAGCTTTCTTT
>TRBD2|TRBV19|15|TRBJ2-1|.
CASSSTSGAYNEQFF
TGTGCCAGTAGTAGTACTAGCGGGGCTTACAATGAGCAGTTCTTC
>.|TRBV7-9|12|TRBJ1-1|few
CASSPGAYEAFF
TGTGCCAGCAGCCCCGGGGCCTATGAAGCTTTCTTT
>TRBD1|TRBV2|13|TRBJ1-1|.
CASSDRAGTEAFF
TGTGCCAGCAGCGACAGGGCCGGAACTGAAGCTTTCTTT
>TRBD1|TRBV28|19|TRBJ1-1|few
CASSLYNPITGTGYTEAFF
TGTGCCAGCAGTTTATATAACCCAATAACCGGGACAGGGTACACTGAAGCTTTCTTT
>TRBD1|TRBV6-6|14|TRBJ1-2|.
CASSFPGGANGYTF
TGTGCCAGCAGTTTCCCAGGGGGCGCGAATGGCTACACCTTC
>.|TRBV14|17|TRBJ1-2|.
CASSQDRRPPGLNGYTF
TGTGCCAGCAGCCAAGATCGGAGGCCACCGGGTTTGAATGGCTACACCTTC
>.|TRBV7-2|14|TRBJ2-7|.
CASSFDQGPYEQYF
TGTGCCAGCAGCTTCGATCAGGGTCCCTACGAGCAGTACTTC
>.|TRBV4-1|13|TRBJ1-1|.
CASSQRSNTEAFF
TGCGCCAGCAGCCAGAGGTCGAACACTGAAGCTTTCTTT
>.|TRBV7-6|14|TRBJ1-1|.
CASSLGTQGGEAFF
TGTGCCAGCAGCTTAGGTACGCAGGGCGGTGAAGCTTTCTTT
>TRBD1|TRBV27|15|TRBJ2-7|.
CASSSPGQGSDEQYF
TGTGCCAGCAGCTCCCCGGGACAGGGGTCCGACGAGCAGTACTTC
>TRBD2|TRBV9|16|TRBJ2-1|.
CASSESSGGFYDEQFF
TGTGCCAGCAGCGAATCTAGCGGGGGGTTCTATGATGAGCAGTTCTTC
>TRBD2|TRBV29-1|13|TRBJ2-5|.
CSVESGGSETQYF
TGCAGCGTTGAATCGGGGGGGTCGGAGACCCAGTACTTC
>.|TRBV7-8|15|TRBJ2-3|.
CASSFSYSSTDTQYF
TGTGCCAGCAGCTTCAGCTACAGTAGCACAGATACGCAGTATTTT
>.|TRBV11-1|13|TRBJ2-7|once
CASSPTGSYEQYF
TGTGCCAGCAGCCCGACCGGTTCCTACGAGCAGTACTTC
>.|TRBV6-6|15|TRBJ2-7|.
CASSYGLAPSYEQYF
TGTGCCAGCAGTTATGGGCTAGCGCCTTCCTACGAGCAGTACTTC
>.|TRBV27|16|TRBJ1-6|.
CASSLTGGAYNSPLHF
TGTGCCAGCAGTTTAACGGGTGGCGCCTATAATTCACCCCTCCACTTT
>.|TRBV14|13|TRBJ1-2|.
CASSQTRSYGYTF
TGTGCCAGCAGCCAAACGAGAAGCTATGGCTACACCTTC
>.|TRBV6-5|15|TRBJ2-2|.
CASSYGPSVTGELFF
TGTGCCAGCAGTTACGGTCCGAGTGTGACCGGGGAGCTGTTTTTT
>.|TRBV6-1|13|TRBJ1-1|.
CASSEAMNTEAFF
TGTGCCAGCAGTGAAGCCATGAACACTGAAGCTTTCTTT
>TRBD1|TRBV7-6|15|TRBJ2-2|.
CASSPTTGAVGELFF
TGTGCCAGCAGCCCCACGACAGGGGCGGTCGGGGAGCTGTTTTTT
>TRBD1|TRBV11-2|16|TRBJ2-2|.
CASSLARDRAAGELFF
TGTGCCAGCAGCCTTGCCAGGGACAGGGCTGCCGGGGAGCTGTTTTTT
>.|TRBV21-1|15|TRBJ1-2|.
CASSKAPGRVGGYTF
TGTGCCAGCAGCAAAGCGCCAGGACGGGTGGGTGGCTACACCTTC
>.|TRBV18|12|TRBJ2-7|.
CASSLETYEQYF
TGTGCCAGCTCACTAGAGACCTACGAGCAGTACTTC
>TRBD1|TRBV7-2|12|TRBJ1-1|.
CASNRGATEAFF
TGTGCCAGCAACAGGGGGGCCACTGAAGCTTTCTTT
>TRBD1|TRBV6-1|19|TRBJ1-5|.
CASSDGTGLLTVSNQPQHF
TGTGCCAGCAGTGATGGGACAGGGCTTCTTACTGTTAGCAATCAGCCCCAGCATTTT
>.|TRBV18|11|TRBJ2-7|.
CASSPKDEQYF
TGTGCCAGCTCACCAAAGGACGAGCAGTACTTC
>TRBD2|TRBV4-2|17|TRBJ2-5|.
CASSPGGDSGGQETQYF
TGTGCCAGCAGCCCAGGAGGTGATAGCGGGGGCCAAGAGACCCAGTACTTC